One sample yielded the 6 T cell receptor beta chains listed below, sequenced in a study of OX40 agonist ivuxolimab in advanced cancers. The protocol was immunoSEQ multiplex PCR, while the TCRdb copy is restricted to in-frame clones and leaves out a portion. The table has more than 55,000 clones, approximately 87% seen once. Sample: CD4+ or CD8+ T cells sorted from blood, taken in a trial of the OX40 agonist ivuxolimab. These receptors were taken from an adult with an advanced solid tumor such as melanoma, head and neck, liver or kidney cancer.

This chain connects TRBV2 to TRBJ1-6, with TRBD1 as a possible D gene (5 bases). The germline CDR1 and CDR2 sequences are SNHLY and FYNNEI. V was cut by 5 bases and J by 5 bases, with 7 bases left in between. This CDR3 is 13 amino acids long. The CDR3 sequence: CASSRDHNSPLHF. The CDR3 DNA follows: TGTGCCAGCAGTCGGGACCATAATTCACCCCTCCACTTT.

CDR3 DNA sequence: TGTGCCAGCAGCCAAGACAGGGTAGTTGCAGATACGCAGTATTTT. Protein sequence: CASSQDRVVADTQYF. The J gene is TRBJ2-3, the V gene TRBV14, with a tentative D call TRBD1 (5 bases). Germline V gene data show CDR1 as SGHDN and CDR2 as FVKESK. The CDR3 loop spans 15 amino acids. V was cut by 0 bases and J by 4 bases, with 11 bases left in between.

This clone turned up a few times. This sequence joins TRBV7-9 and TRBJ1-2; tentatively, D is TRBD1 (5 bases). Between the trimmed V and J ends, which lost 5 bases and 3 bases, there was a span of 13 bases. There are 14 residues in the CDR3. CDR1 SEHNR and CDR2 FQNEAQ come from the germline V gene (reference sequence). The CDR3 bases are TGTGCCAGCAGCAAGGAGACGGGGGACTATGGCTACACCTTC. It codes for CASSKETGDYGYTF.

The J gene is TRBJ2-1, the V gene TRBV15; tentative D call: TRBD2 (7 bases). V lost 11 bases and J lost 9, with 14 bases in between. This CDR3 region has 11 residues. Germline loops: CDR1 LNHNV, CDR2 YYDKDF (reference sequence). The chain's CDR3 is CAFRGAGEQFF. The CDR3 DNA sequence: TGTGCCTTTCGGGGGGCGGGTGAGCAGTTCTTC.

The rearrangement joins TRBV5-1 to TRBJ2-7; 10 nucleotides line up with TRBD1. The V gene end was trimmed by 0 bases and the J gene end by 4 bases; junction bases not matched to a gene: 7. Germline V gives CDR1 SGHRS, CDR2 YFSETQ. The CDR3 is 16 residues long. The CDR3 nucleotides are TGCGCCAGCAGCTTGGACCCCGGGACAGGGGATTACGAGCAGTACTTC. It translates to CASSLDPGTGDYEQYF.

The chain couples TRBV7-9 to TRBJ1-4; the D is unclear. V lost 5 bases to trimming and J lost 7 bases, with 8 bases between them. This CDR3 has 12 amino acids. Germline-derived CDR1 and CDR2 are SEHNR and FQNEAQ (reference sequence). The CDR3 loop reads CASSPNPEKLFF. As DNA, the CDR3 is TGTGCCAGCAGCCCTAATCCTGAAAAACTGTTTTTT.